The clone carrying this T cell receptor beta chain came up a few times. Sample time point: blood at routine non-recurrence follow-up after resection. CDR1 is SQVTM and CDR2 is ANQGSEA in the germline V gene. Germline trimming cut 3 bases from V and 7 bases from J; bases unmatched to any gene: 9. The CDR3 is made up of 15 amino acids. The data originate from a study of spatial heterogeneity in lung cancer. TCRdb independently ran MiXCR on the 5' RACE reads; one entry per CDR3 protein. The table shows fewer than 50,000 distinct CDR3 sequences, with about 10% occurring only once. The source material was PBMCs, sampled at follow-up. V usage is TRBV29-1 and J usage is TRBJ2-5, with 12 bases matching TRBD2. The receptor comes from a female donor with early-stage non-small cell lung cancer. The CDR3 here is CSVDPGLAGRGTQYF. Written as DNA, the CDR3 is TGCAGCGTTGACCCCGGACTAGCGGGGAGGGGGACCCAGTACTTC.